One and the same sample provided the 27 T cell receptor beta chains below, sequenced in a study of blood T cell repertoires in COVID-19. Measured with immunoSEQ multiplex PCR; TCRdb has only the in-frame clones, and not every one. This sample has approximately 200,000 clones, with around 80% found just once. Specimen: peripheral blood. Source of these receptors: an elderly woman with COVID-19, enrolled during active disease.

CDR3 sequence (DNA): TGTGCCTCGGGGGGCGACACTGAAGCTTTCTTT. Encoded protein: CASGGDTEAFF. The chain carries TRBV10-3 and TRBJ1-1, with D perhaps TRBD1 (6 bases). The CDR3 is 11 amino acids. Trimming took off 11 bases at V and 3 bases at J, with 10 bases between the two ends. CDR1 is ENHRY and CDR2 is SYGVKD in the germline V gene.

CDR3 nucleotide sequence: TGTGCCAGCAGCCGACTAGCGGGGGCGAACACCGGGGAGCTGTTTTTT. Translation: CASSRLAGANTGELFF. The V call is TRBV6-2 or TRBV6-3, the J call TRBJ2-2; 12 nucleotides align to TRBD2. V dropped 6 bases and J dropped 0; count of bases not matched to a gene: 2. The germline CDR1 and CDR2 sequences are MNHEY and SVGEGT. The length of the CDR3 is 16 residues.

This chain joins TRBV10-3 and TRBJ1-1, with 8 bases fitting TRBD1. This CDR3 is 14 amino acids long. The J segment lost 10 bases and the V segment lost 6 bases, leaving 13 bases of the junction unmatched. Per the germline V gene, CDR1 is ENHRY and CDR2 is SYGVKD. This CDR3 is CAISTGQDPHGAFF. CDR3 in DNA: TGTGCCATCAGCACGGGACAGGACCCGCATGGAGCTTTCTTT.

This clone has more than one count but fewer than ten. This rearrangement joins TRBV14 to TRBJ2-2, with 10 bases lining up with TRBD1. CDR1 SGHDN and CDR2 FVKESK come from the germline V gene. The CDR3 runs to 15 residues. V shed 4 bases, J shed 5 bases, and the junction held 4 bases outside the gene matches. In DNA, the CDR3 is TGTGCCAGCAGCCTTCGACAGGGGGCTACCGGGGAGCTGTTTTTT. Translation gives CASSLRQGATGELFF.

The J gene is TRBJ2-3, the V gene TRBV18, with D perhaps TRBD2 (5 bases). V was shortened by 6 bases and J by 3 bases, with 13 bases between the two germline ends. The CDR3 consists of 14 residues. Germline CDR1 KGHSH, CDR2 LQKENI. The CDR3: CASSASGLTDTQYF. In nucleotides, the CDR3 is TGTGCCAGCTCCGCCTCCGGACTTACAGATACGCAGTATTTT.

The V call is TRBV9, the J call TRBJ2-1; 9 bases line up with TRBD2. V shed 3 bases, J shed 5 bases, and the junction held 9 bases outside the gene matches. The CDR3 is 16 amino acids. Germline V gives CDR1 SGDLS, CDR2 YYNGEE. The CDR3 nucleotides read TGTGCCAGCAGCGCCTCTTGGGCTAGCGGGAACAATGAGCAGTTCTTC. Its translation is CASSASWASGNNEQFF.

The rearrangement links TRBV7-2 to TRBJ1-3; perhaps TRBD1 as D (6 bases). The CDR3 covers 15 residues. V lost 1 base and J lost 4, with 11 bases in between. Germline assignment: CDR1 SGHTA and CDR2 FQGNSA. The CDR3 DNA reads TGTGCCAGCAGCTTAGATTGGGACATCGGAAACACCATATATTTT. The encoded protein is CASSLDWDIGNTIYF.

This clone is a singleton in its sample. The chain employs TRBV4-1 and TRBJ2-1, with 8 bases aligning to TRBD2. Germline V gene lookup returns CDR1 MGHRA and CDR2 YSYEKL. J lost 4 bases, V lost 3 bases, and 2 bases had no gene match. This CDR3 has 14 residues. The DNA for the CDR3 is TGCGCCAGCAGCCACGGGGGGGATTACAATGAGCAGTTCTTC. Amino acids: CASSHGGDYNEQFF.

This chain connects TRBV7-2 to TRBJ2-7; TRBD1 might be the D (6 bases). The CDR3 loop spans 13 amino acids. CDR1 and CDR2 from the germline V gene are SGHTA and FQGNSA. V lost 0 bases to trimming and J lost 9 bases, with 12 bases between them. CDR3 residues: CASSLASRGPQYF. The DNA for the CDR3 is TGTGCCAGCAGCTTAGCGAGCAGGGGACCGCAGTACTTC.

This sequence joins TRBV6-2 or TRBV6-3 and TRBJ2-3, with D possibly being TRBD1 (5 bases). V lost 6 bases and J 8 bases, leaving 12 bases between the germline ends. Germline values: CDR1 MNHEY, CDR2 SVGEGT. The CDR3 totals 12 residues. The CDR3 spells CASSSDSRTQYF. CDR3 DNA: TGTGCCAGCAGCTCCGACAGCCGTACGCAGTATTTT.

This clone came up a few times. V is TRBV5-1 and J is TRBJ2-2; a possible D gene is TRBD1 (6 bases). Trimming shortened V by 1 base and J by 4 bases, and 11 bases separated the two germline ends. This CDR3 has 15 amino acids. Germline V gives CDR1 SGHRS, CDR2 YFSETQ. The CDR3 DNA follows: TGCGCCAGCAGCTTGCTGGGGGCGGGCACCGGGGAGCTGTTTTTT. The encoded protein is CASSLLGAGTGELFF.

The chain recombines TRBV12-1 with TRBJ2-1; whether TRBD2, the table's D call, matches the DNA was not checked. TRBV12-1 is classified as a pseudogene. The CDR3 extends over 19 amino acids. The CDR3 coding sequence is TGTGCCAGCAGCTTTGCCCGATACCTTAGCGGGAGTCCCAACAATGAGCAGTTCTTC. Its protein product is CASSFARYLSGSPNNEQFF.

The chain carries TRBV2 and TRBJ2-5, with 9 positions matching TRBD2. The CDR3 extends over 15 amino acids. The germline V gene encodes CDR1 SNHLY and CDR2 FYNNEI. Losses at the gene ends were 6 bases for V and 2 bases for J; bases not matched to a gene: 7. CDR3 bases: TGTGCCAGCAGAACAGCGGGGGGCCCACAAGAGACCCAGTACTTC. Its translation: CASRTAGGPQETQYF.

This sequence joins TRBV15 and TRBJ2-7; 7 nucleotides agree with TRBD1. The CDR3 is 16 residues long. Looked up from germline, CDR1 is LNHNV and CDR2 is YYDKDF (reference sequence). The junction had 10 bases not matched to a gene; V was cut back by 0 bases and J by 5 bases. The CDR3 loop is CATSRDLGDRGDEQYF. The DNA for the CDR3 is TGTGCCACCAGCAGAGATCTGGGGGACAGAGGCGACGAGCAGTACTTC.

The V and J genes are TRBV5-8 and TRBJ2-1; D ambiguous. V lost 1 base, J lost 8 bases, and 13 bases lay in between. This CDR3 comprises 14 residues. Germline CDR1 SGHTS, CDR2 YDEGEE. The CDR3 sequence is CASSLSFALYEQFF. The DNA for the CDR3 is TGTGCCAGCAGCTTGAGTTTCGCGCTATATGAGCAGTTCTTC. Full variable domain (rest looked up from reference TRBV5-8 and TRBJ2-1): EAGVTQSPTHLIKTRGQQATLRCSPISGHTSVYWYQQALGLGLQFLLWYDEGEERNRGNFPPRFSGRQFPNYSSELNVNALELEDSALYLCASSLSFALYEQFFGPGTRLTVL.

This chain links TRBV15 with TRBJ2-2; TRBD2 aligns across 9 bases. This CDR3 is 16 amino acids long. CDR1 is LNHNV and CDR2 is YYDKDF in the germline V gene (reference sequence). Trimming took 1 base from V and 6 from J; bases not matched to a gene: 6. Here the CDR3 DNA reads TGTGCCACCAGCAGAGTCTATAGCGGGGGTCCCGGGGAGCTGTTTTTT. It encodes CATSRVYSGGPGELFF.

V usage is TRBV10-2 and J usage is TRBJ1-6, with D unclear. The CDR3 length is 13 residues. Looked up from germline, CDR1 is WSHSY and CDR2 is SAAADI. The germline V and J ends were trimmed by 7 bases and 8 bases, with 12 bases remaining between them. This CDR3 is CASTAAFDSPLHF. The CDR3 DNA is TGCGCCAGCACCGCGGCGTTTGATTCACCCCTCCACTTT.

This clone has only one observation. The genes are TRBV5-1 and TRBJ2-7, with D unresolved. The CDR3 is 13 amino acids. CDR1 SGHRS and CDR2 YFSETQ come from the germline V gene. Trimming cost V 5 bases and J 0 bases, with 9 bases left between them. CDR3 region: CASSSQTSYEQYF. CDR3 sequence (DNA): TGCGCCAGCAGTAGCCAGACCTCCTACGAGCAGTACTTC.

J is TRBJ2-7 and V is TRBV5-1; 11 bases are shared with TRBD1. With V trimmed by 3 bases and J by 6 bases, 5 bases remained unmatched. The CDR3 sequence is 14 residues long. CDR1 and CDR2 from the germline V gene are SGHRS and YFSETQ. The chain's CDR3 is CASSWGQGGAEQYF. CDR3 sequence (DNA): TGCGCCAGCAGCTGGGGACAGGGGGGTGCCGAGCAGTACTTC.

CDR3 in amino acids: CASRGDSSVLHF. The DNA of the CDR3 is TGCGCCAGCAGGGGGGACAGTTCGGTCCTCCACTTT. The chain recombines TRBV5-1 with TRBJ1-6; 7 bases align to TRBD1. The CDR3 covers 12 residues. Trimming at V came to 5 bases and at J to 15 bases, leaving 8 bases not matched to a gene. From germline, CDR1 is SGHRS and CDR2 YFSETQ.

This clone has a count of ten or more. This chain connects TRBV28 to TRBJ2-1; D not certain. Germline assignment: CDR1 MDHEN and CDR2 SYDVKM. This CDR3 region has 16 residues. The V and J ends lost 1 base and 0 bases respectively, with 10 bases between them. CDR3 region: CASSLFGVSSYNEQFF. The CDR3 DNA is TGTGCCAGCAGTTTATTCGGTGTGAGCTCCTACAATGAGCAGTTCTTC.

V and J are TRBV3-1 (or the pseudogene TRBV3-2) and TRBJ2-7, with 7 bases that match TRBD1. The CDR3 has 12 amino acids. Looked up from germline, CDR1 is LGHDT and CDR2 is YNNKEL (reference sequence). V lost 9 bases and J lost 4; bases outside the gene matches: 6. The CDR3 DNA is TGTGCCAGTCAGGGGGAAGCGTACGAGCAGTACTTC. It codes for CASQGEAYEQYF.

The CDR3 DNA is TGTGCCAGCAGCCAAAGTTCTCGGGACAGCACCCAAGAGACCCAGTACTTC. The encoded protein is CASSQSSRDSTQETQYF. The chain links TRBV21-1 to TRBJ2-5; TRBD1, the table's D call, lacks a check against the DNA. TRBV21-1 is reported as a pseudogene. This CDR3 comprises 17 residues.

The count of this clone is one. The rearrangement uses TRBV7-2 and TRBJ2-7, with unresolved D. Germline CDR1 SGHTA, CDR2 FQGNSA. This CDR3 has 13 amino acids. The V end was cut by 5 bases, the J end by 5 bases, with 13 bases between. The CDR3 spells CASSRPSYHEQYF. CDR3 in DNA: TGTGCCAGCAGCCGGCCTAGTTACCACGAGCAGTACTTC.

V usage is TRBV7-2 and J usage is TRBJ2-2; 11 bases line up with TRBD2. There are 18 residues in the CDR3. Trimming cost V 0 bases and J 4 bases; bases outside gene matches: 7. Per the germline V gene, CDR1 is SGHTA and CDR2 is FQGNSA. CDR3 residues: CASSLAELAGVGTGELFF. For the CDR3, the DNA is TGTGCCAGCAGCTTAGCGGAACTAGCGGGAGTAGGCACCGGGGAGCTGTTTTTT.

The V gene is TRBV5-8, the J gene TRBJ2-3; 10 nucleotides align to TRBD2. V was pared by 0 bases and J by 3 bases, with 7 bases of the junction left unmatched. CDR1 SGHTS and CDR2 YDEGEE come from the germline V gene. The CDR3 contains 17 residues. CDR3 nucleotide sequence: TGTGCCAGCAGCTTGGGGGTTAGCGGGGGGCCAACAGATACGCAGTATTTT. As protein: CASSLGVSGGPTDTQYF.

CDR3 residues: CASSLAPTGGPNTEAFF. The CDR3 DNA reads TGTGCCAGCAGCTTAGCTCCCACAGGGGGCCCGAACACTGAAGCTTTCTTT. This chain connects TRBV7-8 to TRBJ1-1; TRBD1 agrees at 9 bases. The CDR3 has 17 residues. With 0 bases clipped from V and 1 base from J, the junction kept 6 bases outside the gene matches. Germline values: CDR1 SGHVS, CDR2 FQNEAQ.